The 4 T cell receptor beta chains below come from one sample, sequenced in a study of OX40 agonist ivuxolimab in advanced cancers. This table comes from immunoSEQ multiplex PCR, and its TCRdb copy is limited to in-frame clones, with some not included. The sample has roughly 89,000 clones; about nine tenths are singletons. The source material was CD4+ or CD8+ T cells sorted from blood, sampled in a trial of the OX40 agonist ivuxolimab. The receptor source for this set is an adult with an advanced solid tumor such as melanoma, head and neck, liver or kidney cancer.

This chain uses TRBV5-1 with TRBJ2-5, with D maybe TRBD1 (5 bases). V was pared by 8 bases and J by 4 bases, with 21 bases between. The CDR3 totals 15 residues. The germline gives CDR1 SGHRS, CDR2 YFSETQ. CDR3 protein: CASYQGRVRAETQYF. The CDR3 bases are TGCGCCAGTTATCAGGGCAGGGTAAGGGCAGAGACCCAGTACTTC.

This chain joins TRBV27 and TRBJ2-5; tentative D call: TRBD2 (5 bases). The tail of the sequence fits TRBJ2-7 better, so the J call may be wrong. The CDR3 totals 13 residues. Germline CDR1 is MNHEY and CDR2 is SMNVEV (reference sequence). In DNA, the CDR3 is TGTGCCAGCAGTTTCGACTACCGACACGAGCAGTACTTC. Translated: CASSFDYRHEQYF.

This sequence joins TRBV7-3 and TRBJ2-1; perhaps D is TRBD1 or TRBD2 (5 bases each). The germline V and J ends were trimmed by 5 bases and 4 bases, with 12 bases remaining between them. The CDR3 runs 14 residues. CDR1 and CDR2 (germline): SGHTA, FQGTGA. CDR3: CASSPRDPYNEQFF. The CDR3 DNA sequence: TGTGCCAGCAGCCCCCGGGACCCGTACAATGAGCAGTTCTTC. Full variable domain (missing parts from reference TRBV7-3 and TRBJ2-1): GAGVSQTPSNKVTEKGKYVELRCDPISGHTALYWYRQSLGQGPEFLIYFQGTGAADDSGLPNDRFFAVRPEGSVSTLKIQRTERGDSAVYLCASSPRDPYNEQFFGPGTRLTVL.

This chain links TRBV15 with TRBJ2-3; 12 bases line up with TRBD1. The CDR3 runs to 16 residues. Losses at the gene ends were 1 base for V and 4 bases for J; bases not matched to a gene: 3. Germline lookup yields CDR1 LNHNV and CDR2 YYDKDF (reference sequence). CDR3 DNA sequence: TGTGCCACCAGCAGAGCGGGGACAGGGGGCCCAGATACGCAGTATTTT. Encoded protein: CATSRAGTGGPDTQYF. Based on the CDR3 plus reference TRBV15 and TRBJ2-3, the full variable domain is DAMVIQNPRYQVTQFGKPVTLSCSQTLNHNVMYWYQQKSSQAPKLLFHYYDKDFNNEADTPDNFQSRRPNTSFCFLDIRSPGLGDTAMYLCATSRAGTGGPDTQYFGPGTRLTVL.